Listed here are 9 T cell receptor beta chains from one sample, sequenced in a study of Graves' ophthalmopathy and Graves' hyperthyroidism. RNA transcripts served as template for amplifying TCR beta CDR3 sequences. HTBI primers primed a first-round RT-PCR, and a second-round multiplex PCR followed. TCRdb reprocessed the multiplex PCR reads with MiXCR, giving one entry per CDR3 protein. The profile shows around 1.1 million distinct CDR3 sequences, roughly 35% of them singletons. The specimen sequenced was peripheral blood or thyroid tissue (not recorded which). These receptors were collected from an adult man with Graves' hyperthyroidism.

The V gene is TRBV20-1, the J gene TRBJ2-2, with D uncertain. This CDR3 region has 12 residues. V was cut by 1 base and J by 4 bases, with 4 bases left in between. Germline CDR1 DFQATT, CDR2 SNEGSKA (reference sequence). CDR3 sequence (DNA): TGCAGTGCTAGAGCTCTCACCGGGGAGCTGTTTTTT. This sequence encodes CSARALTGELFF.

Only a few counts were recorded for this clonotype. This chain connects TRBV12-3 or TRBV12-4 to TRBJ2-5; 7 bases agree with TRBD2. With 6 bases clipped from V and 5 bases from J, the junction kept 6 bases outside the gene matches. The CDR3 is 13 amino acids. The CDR3 region is CASRLAAGETQYF. CDR3 DNA sequence: TGTGCCAGCAGGCTAGCGGCTGGCGAGACCCAGTACTTC.

This clonotype was seen a few times. This CDR3 is CSATDSTYEQYF. The CDR3 region has the DNA TGCAGTGCTACCGACAGCACCTACGAGCAGTACTTC. The chain has TRBV20-1 and TRBJ2-7; TRBD1 is a possible D gene (5 bases). The CDR3 spans 12 residues. Between the trimmed V and J ends, which lost 4 bases and 2 bases, there was a span of 9 bases. Germline values: CDR1 DFQATT, CDR2 SNEGSKA (reference sequence).

Comment on this clonotype: This clone may be a read error of a much larger clone one base away. The chain links TRBV5-6 to TRBJ1-1; D uncertain. The V end was cut by 2 bases, the J end by 8 bases, with 10 bases between. The germline CDR1 and CDR2 sequences are SGHDT and YYEEEE. The CDR3 has 12 residues. The CDR3 bases are TGTGCCAGCAGCTTCCCCCCTAGCGAAGCTTTCTTT. It specifies CASSFPPSEAFF. Based on the CDR3 plus reference TRBV5-6 and TRBJ1-1, the full variable domain is DAGVTQSPTHLIKTRGQQVTLRCSPKSGHDTVSWYQQALGQGPQFIFQYYEEEERQRGNFPDRFSGHQFPNYSSELNVNALLLGDSALYLCASSFPPSEAFFGQGTRLTVV.

The chain has TRBV10-3 and TRBJ2-7, with 9 bases aligning to TRBD2. The CDR3 sequence is 15 residues long. CDR1 is ENHRY, CDR2 SYGVKD, per germline. Unmatched junction bases numbered 8, after V lost 6 bases and J lost 2 bases. The CDR3 nucleotides are TGTGCCATCAGGGGACTAGCCGATCTTACCTACGAGCAGTACTTC. As protein: CAIRGLADLTYEQYF.

About this clonotype itself: A junction boundary mismatches the germline segment, possibly from a read error. The genes are TRBV5-4 and TRBJ2-7; 9 nucleotides match TRBD1. The tail of the sequence fits TRBJ2-5 better, so the J call may be wrong. The germline CDR1 and CDR2 sequences are SGHNT and YYREEE (reference sequence). There are 16 residues in the CDR3. The CDR3 nucleotides are TGCGCCAGCAGCTCGCCGGGACAGGGCCTCCAAGAGACCCAGTACTTC. Residues: CASSSPGQGLQETQYF.

This clonotype was counted many times. No DNA is shown, since the ends of the CDR3 on it are uncertain; the CDR3 is the one TCRdb lists. V and J are TRBV11-2 and TRBJ2-7; TRBD1, the table's D call, lacks a check against the DNA. CDR1 SGHAT and CDR2 FQNNGV come from the germline V gene. A total of 12 residues make up the CDR3, ends included. CDR3: CASSLVADGAVF.

This clonotype showed up just a few times. No conserved phenylalanine or tryptophan is present at the end of the CDR3, so a read error is the likely explanation. The DNA is left out, because the CDR3 cannot be placed on it with certainty; the CDR3 is given as TCRdb lists it. J is TRBJ2-7 and V is TRBV2. CDR1 is SNHLY and CDR2 is FYNNEI in the germline V gene. The CDR3 is 9 amino acids in total, end residues counted. This chain's CDR3 is CASGRKLYY.

This clonotype turned up a few times. The V call is TRBV11-2, the J call TRBJ1-1; D remains ambiguous. The CDR3 sequence is 16 residues long. The V and J ends lost 0 bases and 3 bases respectively, with 14 bases between them. Germline V CDR1 and CDR2: SGHAT, FQNNGV. The CDR3 DNA reads TGTGCCAGCAGCTTAGATTCGAGGGCCCTTGACACTGAAGCTTTCTTT. This codes for CASSLDSRALDTEAFF.